Listed here are 30 T cell receptor beta chains from one sample, sequenced in a study of T-cell memory formation after mild COVID-19. TCRdb recomputed calls from the 5' RACE reads with MiXCR, one row per CDR3 protein. This sample has a few hundred thousand distinct CDR3 sequences; more than 20% occur once, and the top ten carry roughly 9.7%. The specimen was PBMCs or a T cell subset sorted from them (not recorded which). Receptors were obtained from an adult woman who had mild COVID-19 (a few samples of this study predate the infection). Cell type and time point are not known.

This clonotype has just a few counts. The chain couples TRBV5-1 to TRBJ1-2, with 8 bases identical to TRBD1. The germline gives CDR1 SGHRS, CDR2 YFSETQ. The CDR3 runs 13 residues. With V trimmed by 7 bases and J by 6 bases, 8 bases remained unmatched. DNA of the CDR3: TGCGCCAGCTCCGGACAGGGACGGAATGGCTACACCTTC. Amino acid sequence: CASSGQGRNGYTF.

This clonotype has a handful of counts. The gene calls are TRBV10-3 and TRBJ2-3; 15 bases map to TRBD2. CDR3 size: 15 residues. V was pared by 10 bases and J by 2 bases, with 4 bases of the junction left unmatched. Germline V gene data show CDR1 as ENHRY and CDR2 as SYGVKD. DNA for the CDR3: TGTGCCACCAGGACTAGCGGGGGGGTCACAGATACGCAGTATTTT. This gives the protein CATRTSGGVTDTQYF.

This chain uses TRBV5-4 with TRBJ2-7; no definite D call. The CDR3 contains 13 residues. The V and J ends lost 0 bases and 7 bases respectively, with 11 bases between them. Germline CDR1 reads SGHNT; CDR2 reads YYREEE (reference sequence). The CDR3 loop reads CASSLDPVGEQYF. The DNA of the CDR3 is TGTGCCAGCAGCTTGGATCCTGTTGGGGAGCAGTACTTC.

The chain recombines TRBV12-3 or TRBV12-4 with TRBJ1-5, with 7 bases that match TRBD1. CDR3 size: 14 residues. The V segment lost 7 bases and the J segment 8 bases; nucleotides outside the gene matches: 11. The CDR3 here is CASTRQGGVEPQHF. The CDR3 DNA follows: TGTGCCAGCACCCGACAGGGTGGAGTTGAGCCCCAGCATTTT.

The chain has TRBV7-9 and TRBJ1-2; possibly TRBD1 for D (6 bases). V was trimmed by 5 bases and J by 6 bases, leaving 16 bases between them. This CDR3 has 14 residues. From germline, CDR1 is SEHNR and CDR2 FQNEAQ (reference sequence). CDR3 sequence (DNA): TGTGCCAGCAGCAACCTCAGGGGCGGGGATGGCTACACCTTC. Its translation is CASSNLRGGDGYTF.

A few counts support this clonotype. V usage is TRBV19 and J usage is TRBJ1-1; tentatively, D is TRBD1 (5 bases). Trimming removed 6 bases from V and 11 bases from J, with 10 bases in between. Germline values: CDR1 LNHDA, CDR2 SQIVND (reference sequence). The CDR3 runs 10 residues. CDR3 protein: CASSGGRAFF. As DNA, the CDR3 is TGTGCCAGTAGCGGGGGACGGGCTTTCTTT.

This clonotype has ten or more counts. The rearrangement joins TRBV2 to TRBJ2-1; TRBD1 agrees at 8 bases. From germline, CDR1 is SNHLY and CDR2 FYNNEI. V gave up 4 bases and J gave up 5 bases; unmatched junction bases: 4. CDR3 size: 14 residues. CDR3 sequence reads: CASSGQGRHNEQFF. CDR3 in DNA: TGTGCCAGCAGTGGACAGGGGAGGCACAATGAGCAGTTCTTC.

The rearrangement links TRBV12-3 or TRBV12-4 to TRBJ1-5; D uncertain. The CDR3 is 13 residues long. Deletions cut 4 bases from V and 0 bases from J, with 4 bases between. The CDR3: CASSSSSNQPQHF. The CDR3 nucleotides read TGTGCCAGCAGTTCATCTAGCAATCAGCCCCAGCATTTT.

The chain is built from TRBV7-3 and TRBJ2-2; TRBD2 matches 8 bases. V was pared by 0 bases and J by 0 bases, with 3 bases of the junction left unmatched. There are 17 residues in the CDR3. CDR1 is SGHTA, CDR2 FQGTGA, per germline. CDR3 sequence reads: CASSLTREVANTGELFF. The CDR3 DNA follows: TGTGCCAGCAGCTTAACGCGGGAGGTGGCGAACACCGGGGAGCTGTTTTTT.

The chain links TRBV7-9 to TRBJ1-2; D is uncertain. The CDR3 runs to 14 residues. The germline V and J ends were trimmed by 3 bases and 1 base, with 9 bases remaining between them. The germline V gene encodes CDR1 SEHNR and CDR2 FQNEAQ (reference sequence). The CDR3 nucleotides are TGTGCCAGCAGCTTCCCTCAGGTTAACTATGGCTACACCTTC. It encodes CASSFPQVNYGYTF.

The chain carries TRBV7-9 and TRBJ2-2; D possibly corresponds to TRBD2 (5 bases). Trimming removed 4 bases from V and 1 base from J, with 22 bases in between. The CDR3 has 19 residues. Per the germline V gene, CDR1 is SEHNR and CDR2 is FQNEAQ (reference sequence). Written as DNA, the CDR3 is TGTGCCAGCAGCTGGGCTACGGGCGACGGGATCGGGAACACCGGGGAGCTGTTTTTT. Protein: CASSWATGDGIGNTGELFF.

The rearrangement joins TRBV20-1 to TRBJ2-7; 8 bases line up with TRBD1. The V gene end was trimmed by 4 bases and the J gene end by 2 bases; junction bases not matched to a gene: 7. The CDR3 spans 14 residues. In germline, CDR1 is DFQATT, CDR2 SNEGSKA (reference sequence). In DNA, the CDR3 is TGCAGTGCTAAATACAGGGGGTCCACCTACGAGCAGTACTTC. Protein sequence: CSAKYRGSTYEQYF.

This clonotype has a handful of counts. The chain joins TRBV14 to TRBJ1-6; TRBD1 aligns across 9 bases. V lost 6 bases to trimming and J lost 7 bases; unmatched junction nucleotides: 7. This CDR3 has 15 residues. The germline CDR1 and CDR2 sequences are SGHDN and FVKESK. The CDR3 is CASSLGQGLNSPLHF. In DNA form, the CDR3 reads TGTGCCAGCAGTCTCGGACAGGGGCTAAATTCACCCCTCCACTTT.

This chain connects TRBV5-1 to TRBJ1-1, with a tentative D call TRBD1 (6 bases). The germline V gene has CDR1 SGHRS and CDR2 YFSETQ. V dropped 4 bases and J dropped 11 bases, with 12 bases sitting between them. The CDR3 is 11 amino acids. CDR3 bases: TGCGCCAGCAGCAAGGACAGTAGGGCTTTCTTT. Protein: CASSKDSRAFF.

This clonotype was counted ten times or more. This chain uses TRBV20-1 with TRBJ2-2; maybe TRBD2 (6 bases). With 0 bases removed from V and 4 bases from J, the gap between germline ends came to 12 bases. Per the germline V gene, CDR1 is DFQATT and CDR2 is SNEGSKA (reference sequence). The CDR3 runs 15 residues. CDR3 nucleotides: TGCAGTGCTAGAGATTCCAGGAGGGGCACCGGGGAGCTGTTTTTT. Translating gives CSARDSRRGTGELFF.

This clonotype appeared a few times. Written as DNA, the CDR3 is TGCGCCAGCAGCTTGGGGGCGGGAGGGAACAATGAGCAGTTCTTC. This translates into CASSLGAGGNNEQFF. V and J are TRBV5-1 and TRBJ2-1; 9 nucleotides line up with TRBD2. Per germline, CDR1 SGHRS and CDR2 YFSETQ. Germline trimming cut 0 bases from V and 5 bases from J; bases unmatched to any gene: 3. This CDR3 region has 15 residues.

This clonotype was counted a few times. V is TRBV4-1 and J is TRBJ1-6; 7 bases align to TRBD1. The germline V gene encodes CDR1 MGHRA and CDR2 YSYEKL. V lost 3 bases to trimming and J lost 5 bases; unmatched junction nucleotides: 4. This CDR3 region has 15 residues. The CDR3 sequence: CASSQATGNNSPLHF. CDR3 DNA: TGCGCCAGCAGCCAGGCGACAGGGAATAATTCACCCCTCCACTTT.

The chain recombines TRBV30 with TRBJ1-2; 7 bases fit TRBD1. Trimming removed 5 bases from V and 8 bases from J; junction bases left unmatched: 8. This CDR3 spans 12 amino acids. The germline CDR1 and CDR2 sequences are GTSNPN and SVGIG (reference sequence). The CDR3 DNA follows: TGTGCCTGGTCCACAGGGGCGAGAGGCTACACCTTC. As protein: CAWSTGARGYTF.

Of note for this clonotype: A junction end diverges from the germline sequence, so it may reflect a read error. The chain combines TRBV12-3 or TRBV12-4 with TRBJ1-2; D not certain. This CDR3 spans 11 amino acids. The chain's CDR3 is CDSTVGDGYTF. The CDR3 bases are TGTGACAGCACCGTAGGAGATGGCTACACCTTC.

In its sample, this clonotype was seen many times. The chain links TRBV28 to TRBJ1-5; D not resolved. The length of the CDR3 is 16 residues. Trimming took off 1 base at V and 2 bases at J, with 12 bases between the two ends. The germline CDR1 and CDR2 sequences are MDHEN and SYDVKM. Written as DNA, the CDR3 is TGTGCCAGCAGTTTATTCCGGGGAACGGGCAATCAGCCCCAGCATTTT. This encodes CASSLFRGTGNQPQHF.

This clonotype has more than one count but fewer than ten. V gene TRBV7-9 combines with J gene TRBJ1-2, with D possibly being TRBD1 (5 bases). V shed 5 bases and J shed 8 bases, with 21 bases lying between them. The CDR3 is 15 amino acids. Germline CDR1 and CDR2: SEHNR and FQNEAQ (reference sequence). For the CDR3, the DNA is TGTGCCAGCAGCCTAAACCCCTTGGGACCCGCGGGCTACACCTTC. It translates to CASSLNPLGPAGYTF.

This clonotype was detected a few times. The gene calls are TRBV5-5 and TRBJ2-1, with 11 bases matching TRBD2. The trim removed 0 bases at V and 9 bases at J, leaving 5 bases unmatched. CDR3 length equals 15 residues. Germline-derived CDR1 and CDR2 are SGHKS and YYEKEE (reference sequence). The CDR3 nucleotides read TGTGCCAGCAGCTTGGAACTAGCGGGAGTGGGTGAGCAGTTCTTC. Translating it yields CASSLELAGVGEQFF. Supplemented by reference TRBV5-5 and TRBJ2-1, the full variable domain reads DAGVTQSPTHLIKTRGQQVTLRCSPISGHKSVSWYQQVLGQGPQFIFQYYEKEERGRGNFPDRFSARQFPNYSSELNVNALLLGDSALYLCASSLELAGVGEQFFGPGTRLTVL.

The chain recombines TRBV27 with TRBJ1-1, with 7 bases lining up with TRBD1. CDR1 is MNHEY and CDR2 is SMNVEV in the germline V gene (reference sequence). This CDR3 has 15 amino acids. J was trimmed by 4 bases and V by 2 bases; bases with no gene match: 7. The CDR3 DNA follows: TGTGCCAGCAGTTTAGGGACAGTCGGCGGCACTGAAGCTTTCTTT. Encoded protein: CASSLGTVGGTEAFF.

This chain uses TRBV6-5 with TRBJ2-3; 8 bases are shared with TRBD2. Germline V gives CDR1 MNHEY, CDR2 SVGAGI. V gave up 6 bases and J gave up 0 bases; unmatched junction bases: 5. The CDR3 has 15 residues. The CDR3 DNA is TGTGCCAGCAGAGTAGCGGGATCTAGCACAGATACGCAGTATTTT. This codes for CASRVAGSSTDTQYF.

This clonotype appeared many times. CDR3 nucleotide sequence: TGTGCCTGGAGGGAATGGACAGGGGCACCGAATTCACCCCTCCACTTT. It encodes CAWREWTGAPNSPLHF. The chain recombines TRBV30 with TRBJ1-6, with TRBD1 matching 9 bases. This CDR3 contains 16 residues. The V and J ends lost 3 bases and 7 bases, in that order; junction bases with no gene match: 10. Germline lookup yields CDR1 GTSNPN and CDR2 SVGIG (reference sequence). The whole variable domain, remainder taken from reference TRBV30 and TRBJ1-6, is SQTIHQWPATLVQPVGSPLSLECTVEGTSNPNLYWYRQAAGRGLQLLFYSVGIGQISSEVPQNLSASRPQDRQFILSSKKLLLSDSGFYLCAWREWTGAPNSPLHFGNGTRLTVT.

Regarding this clonotype: Its ends do not fully match the called genes, so a read error is possible. The V call is TRBV7-8, the J call TRBJ1-5; the D gene is possibly TRBD1 (6 bases). This CDR3 region has 15 residues. Per germline, CDR1 SGHVS and CDR2 FQNEAQ. The CDR3 DNA reads as TGTGCCAGCAGCATACTTACAGGGTCGAATCAGCCACAGCATTTT. Protein product: CASSILTGSNQPQHF.

This clonotype was detected only a few times. The genes are TRBV19 and TRBJ2-3, with D maybe TRBD1 (5 bases). CDR1 and CDR2 (germline): LNHDA, SQIVND (reference sequence). The CDR3 is 13 amino acids. Trimming stripped 4 bases from V and 5 bases from J, with 10 bases between. In DNA, the CDR3 is TGTGCCAGTAGTACCAGACAGAAAGATACGCAGTATTTT. Translated: CASSTRQKDTQYF.

This clonotype was seen a handful of times. The V gene is TRBV7-9, the J gene TRBJ2-7, with 9 nucleotides matching TRBD2. The V gene end was trimmed by 4 bases and the J gene end by 2 bases; junction bases not matched to a gene: 6. The CDR3 is 15 residues long. The germline CDR1 and CDR2 sequences are SEHNR and FQNEAQ (reference sequence). The CDR3 DNA follows: TGTGCCAGCAGCTCCGGGGCTAGCGGGGCCTACGAGCAGTACTTC. This encodes CASSSGASGAYEQYF.

The J gene is TRBJ1-1, the V gene TRBV6-1; 7 bases line up with TRBD1. The CDR3 sequence is 14 residues long. Germline loops: CDR1 MNHNS, CDR2 SASEGT. V dropped 7 bases and J dropped 1; count of bases not matched to a gene: 6. CDR3 residues: CASTPWTGNTEAFF. The CDR3 region has the DNA TGTGCCAGCACCCCATGGACAGGGAACACTGAAGCTTTCTTT.

The V call is TRBV4-3, the J call TRBJ1-5; 8 bases are a match to TRBD1. The CDR3 totals 14 residues. From germline, CDR1 is LGHNA and CDR2 YSLEER. V was pared by 2 bases and J by 5 bases, with 2 bases of the junction left unmatched. CDR3 DNA: TGCGCCAGCAGCCAACAGACAGGGGATCAGCCCCAGCATTTT. Its translation: CASSQQTGDQPQHF.